What follows describes a single T cell receptor beta chain. J lost 6 bases, V lost 5 bases, and 6 bases had no gene match. The germline gives CDR1 SGHTA, CDR2 FQGNSA. This CDR3 region has 14 residues. Using immunoSEQ multiplex PCR, the repertoire was profiled, and TCRdb retains in-frame clones only, with some absent. The sample shows some 2,500,000 clones, 93% of them seen only once. The data were taken from a study of shared clonotypes between healthy human individuals. The chain links TRBV7-2 to TRBJ2-1; the match to TRBD1 covers 8 bases. The origin of this receptor is a young man in good health. Some clones in this sample may be carry-over from other donors' samples. The material sequenced was naive CD4+ T cells from PBMCs. Subset in this sample: CD45RA+ positively selected. CDR3 nucleotide sequence: TGTGCCAGCAGCCCCGGACAGGGAGTCAATGAGCAGTTCTTC. Translation: CASSPGQGVNEQFF.